The clone carrying this T cell receptor (beta chain) was found a few times. Its antigen is not identified. This entry belongs to a study of response to subunit inactivated influenza vaccine. This CDR3 contains 14 residues. In germline, CDR1 is ENHRY, CDR2 SYGVKD. V lost 4 bases to trimming and J lost 3 bases, with 12 bases between them. General study points: Authors suggested each seasonal influenza vaccination recruits few new T cells.

TCRdb independently ran MiXCR on the RT-PCR reads; one entry per CDR3 protein. The data contain around 850,000 distinct CDR3 sequences, around 20% of them singletons. This TCR came from a man aged 45-65 years who received an inactivated influenza vaccine. The V and J genes are TRBV10-3 and TRBJ2-5; no clear D. This sample comprised PBMCs from blood, obtained roughly 5 days after vaccination. DNA for the CDR3: TGTGCCATCAGTGCCCGCGACCCGAAAGAGACCCAGTACTTC. Encoded protein: CAISARDPKETQYF.